These 12 T cell receptor beta chains were all obtained from the same sample, sequenced in a study of CD8 T cells in ankylosing spondylitis. Their cognate antigens are unknown. TCRdb independently ran MiXCR on the 5' RACE reads; one entry per CDR3 protein. The sample yields hundreds of thousands of distinct CDR3 sequences, 12% seen once. Study findings and constraints: Blood of patients with ankylosing spondylitis appeared to be characterized by a TCR beta motif of eight highly homologous variants.

The specimen was blood, either unsorted or a sorted T cell fraction (not recorded which). The origin of the receptors is a male donor with ankylosing spondylitis.

This chain's CDR3 is CASNSFEWKGSYEQYV. The CDR3 region has the DNA TGTGCCAGCAACTCCTTCGAGTGGAAAGGCTCCTACGAGCAGTACGTC. V usage is TRBV3-1 and J usage is TRBJ2-7; D not resolved. Germline V gives CDR1 LGHDT, CDR2 YNNKEL (reference sequence). The length of the CDR3 is 16 residues. V was clipped by 7 bases and J by 0 bases, with 19 bases between them.

This clonotype has just a few counts. The chain combines TRBV5-6 with TRBJ1-1; 9 bases match TRBD1. V lost 2 bases to trimming and J lost 0 bases; unmatched junction nucleotides: 2. CDR3 size: 15 residues. Germline lookup yields CDR1 SGHDT and CDR2 YYEEEE. CDR3 protein: CASSFGTGMNTEAFF. In DNA form, the CDR3 reads TGTGCCAGCAGCTTCGGGACAGGGATGAACACTGAAGCTTTCTTT.

This clonotype was seen more than once but under ten times. The rearrangement joins TRBV5-1 to TRBJ1-1, with a possible D match to TRBD1 (6 bases). CDR3 size: 14 residues. Trimming removed 2 bases from V and 6 bases from J, with 14 bases in between. The V gene's germline CDR1 is SGHRS and CDR2 YFSETQ. CDR3 protein: CASSLGTGLAEAFF. CDR3 bases: TGCGCCAGCAGCTTAGGAACAGGGCTGGCTGAAGCTTTCTTT.

This clonotype has at least ten counts. The chain has TRBV7-9 and TRBJ1-1; D unclear. V lost 5 bases and J 7 bases, leaving 11 bases between the germline ends. This CDR3 is 12 amino acids long. CDR1 and CDR2 (germline): SEHNR, FQNEAQ (reference sequence). In DNA, the CDR3 is TGTGCCAGCAGCCCCCCACCCAGTGAAGCTTTCTTT. It encodes CASSPPPSEAFF.

This clonotype turned up a few times. This chain connects TRBV7-9 to TRBJ2-2, with unresolved D. Trimming removed 5 bases at V and 3 bases at J, with 7 bases between. Germline V gene sequence: CDR1 SEHNR, CDR2 FQNEAQ (reference sequence). The CDR3 runs to 13 residues. CDR3 DNA: TGTGCCAGCAGCCCCTGGGACACCGGGGAGCTGTTTTTT. Translating it yields CASSPWDTGELFF. Combining the CDR3 with reference TRBV7-9 and TRBJ2-2 gives the whole variable domain DTGVSQNPRHKITKRGQNVTFRCDPISEHNRLYWYRQTLGQGPEFLTYFQNEAQLEKSRLLSDRFSAERPKGSFSTLEIQRTEQGDSAMYLCASSPWDTGELFFGEGSRLTVL.

This sequence joins TRBV6-2 or TRBV6-3 and TRBJ2-5; D might be TRBD2 (5 bases). The CDR3 spans 14 residues. V lost 2 bases and J 7 bases, leaving 14 bases between the germline ends. Germline V CDR1 and CDR2: MNHEY, SVGEGT. CDR3 sequence: CASSYGSGRGTQYF. The CDR3 DNA follows: TGTGCCAGCAGTTACGGATCGGGTCGGGGGACCCAGTACTTC.

This clonotype was counted a few times. This chain uses TRBV20-1 with TRBJ2-5; D may be TRBD1 (6 bases). CDR1 and CDR2 from the germline V gene are DFQATT and SNEGSKA (reference sequence). The V gene lost 5 bases and the J gene lost 5 bases, with 9 bases spanning the gap. The CDR3 extends over 11 amino acids. The CDR3 nucleotides are TGCAGTGCTGGGGGCTTTGAGACCCAGTACTTC. It translates to CSAGGFETQYF.

There are a few counts of this clonotype. The CDR3 bases are TGCGCCAGCAGCTTCACGACAGGGGCCGGTGGGGCCAACGTCCTGACTTTC. Protein sequence: CASSFTTGAGGANVLTF. The V call is TRBV5-1, the J call TRBJ2-6; 8 nucleotides line up with TRBD1. With 2 bases clipped from V and 3 bases from J, the junction kept 7 bases outside the gene matches. This CDR3 region has 17 residues. Germline values: CDR1 SGHRS, CDR2 YFSETQ.

V usage is TRBV5-6 and J usage is TRBJ2-2; the match to TRBD2 covers 7 bases. Germline lookup yields CDR1 SGHDT and CDR2 YYEEEE. V trimming: 5 bases; J trimming: 0 bases; junction bases outside the gene matches: 13. The CDR3 sequence is 18 residues long. CDR3 loop: CASSSVGSGISNTGELFF. CDR3 nucleotide sequence: TGTGCCAGCAGTTCTGTTGGGAGCGGGATTTCGAACACCGGGGAGCTGTTTTTT.

This clonotype was observed a few times. The chain has TRBV5-1 and TRBJ1-2; D is unclear. CDR1 is SGHRS and CDR2 is YFSETQ in the germline V gene. Trimming left V 4 bases short and J 10 bases short, with 14 bases between. This CDR3 has 12 residues. The CDR3 DNA reads as TGCGCCAGCAGCATGGACCCTGTCAACTACACCTTC. Residues: CASSMDPVNYTF.

The J gene is TRBJ1-1, the V gene TRBV11-2, with unresolved D. In germline, CDR1 is SGHAT, CDR2 FQNNGV. This CDR3 contains 16 residues. V gave up 5 bases and J gave up 1 base, with 17 bases separating them. The CDR3 region is CASSPRRNSQNTEAFF. Here the CDR3 DNA reads TGTGCCAGCAGCCCCCGGCGTAATAGTCAGAACACTGAAGCTTTCTTT.

V is TRBV18 and J is TRBJ2-5; 8 nucleotides match TRBD1. The germline V gene has CDR1 KGHSH and CDR2 LQKENI. There are 16 residues in the CDR3. V lost 2 bases and J lost 4; bases outside the gene matches: 9. CDR3 protein: CASSPGQGASGETQYF. The DNA for the CDR3 is TGTGCCAGCTCACCAGGGCAGGGGGCGAGTGGAGAGACCCAGTACTTC.